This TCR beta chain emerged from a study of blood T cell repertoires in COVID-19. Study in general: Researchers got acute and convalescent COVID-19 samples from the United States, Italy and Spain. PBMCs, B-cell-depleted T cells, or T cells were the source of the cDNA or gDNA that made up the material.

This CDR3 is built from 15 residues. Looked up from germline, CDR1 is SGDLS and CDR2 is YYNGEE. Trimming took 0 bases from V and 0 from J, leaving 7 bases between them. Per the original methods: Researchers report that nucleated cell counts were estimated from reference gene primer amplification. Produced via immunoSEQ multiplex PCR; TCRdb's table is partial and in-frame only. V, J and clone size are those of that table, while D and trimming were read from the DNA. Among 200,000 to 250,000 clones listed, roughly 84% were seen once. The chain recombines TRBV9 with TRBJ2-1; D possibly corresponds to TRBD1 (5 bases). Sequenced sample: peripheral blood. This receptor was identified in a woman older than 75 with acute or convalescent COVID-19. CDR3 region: CASSVAGNSYNEQFF. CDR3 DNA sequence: TGTGCCAGCAGCGTAGCAGGGAACTCCTACAATGAGCAGTTCTTC.